Listed below are T cell receptor beta chains from one sample, sequenced in a study of blood T cells in healthy people across ages. TCRdb ran MiXCR on the 5' RACE reads and lists one entry per CDR3 protein. The repertoire holds some 900,000 distinct CDR3 sequences, with about 44% as singletons. The source material was blood. Receptors were obtained from a man aged 25 to 45 in good health. Each CDR3 is given with its conserved first and last residue. Fields, in order: CDR3 length, V gene, J gene, clone size, D gene, CDR3 protein, CDR3 DNA. The D gene is left open where the match is weak. Where a row states a size, it is once, few, many or the class of an expanded clone; other rows omit it.

len: 16
v_gene: TRBV6-2/TRBV6-3
j_gene: TRBJ1-5
abundance: .
d_gene: .
CDR3aa: CASSYSGSGAKGPQHF
CDR3nt: TGTGCCAGCAGTTACTCGGGCTCGGGGGCTAAAGGGCCCCAGCATTTT

len: 10
v_gene: TRBV29-1
j_gene: TRBJ1-2
abundance: .
d_gene: .
CDR3aa: CGVWIYGYTF
CDR3nt: TGCGGCGTCTGGATTTATGGCTACACCTTC

len: 12
v_gene: TRBV29-1
j_gene: TRBJ2-7
abundance: .
d_gene: .
CDR3aa: CSVRGGANEQYF
CDR3nt: TGCAGCGTCCGCGGTGGGGCCAACGAGCAGTACTTC

len: 15
v_gene: TRBV25-1
j_gene: TRBJ1-5
abundance: .
d_gene: .
CDR3aa: CASSEGTPSNQPQHF
CDR3nt: TGTGCCAGCAGTGAAGGGACACCTAGCAATCAGCCCCAGCATTTT

len: 14
v_gene: TRBV12-3/TRBV12-4
j_gene: TRBJ1-6
abundance: few
d_gene: .
CDR3aa: CASTGGSYNSPLHF
CDR3nt: TGTGCCAGCACGGGGGGATCCTATAATTCACCCCTCCACTTT

len: 14
v_gene: TRBV7-6
j_gene: TRBJ2-2
abundance: few
d_gene: TRBD1
CDR3aa: CASSARTGTGELFF
CDR3nt: TGTGCCAGCAGCGCTCGGACAGGGACCGGGGAGCTGTTTTTT

len: 15
v_gene: TRBV5-1
j_gene: TRBJ2-1
abundance: .
d_gene: .
CDR3aa: CASSWWRGKGDEQFF
CDR3nt: TGCGCCAGCAGCTGGTGGCGGGGTAAGGGGGATGAGCAGTTCTTC

len: 15
v_gene: TRBV28
j_gene: TRBJ1-4
abundance: .
d_gene: TRBD1
CDR3aa: CASSLPGQGSEKLFF
CDR3nt: TGTGCCAGCAGTCTCCCGGGACAGGGGTCTGAAAAACTGTTTTTT

len: 16
v_gene: TRBV4-3
j_gene: TRBJ2-5
abundance: .
d_gene: .
CDR3aa: CASSPEPSEMGETQYF
CDR3nt: TGCGCCAGCAGCCCCGAGCCTAGCGAGATGGGAGAGACCCAGTACTTC

len: 14
v_gene: TRBV2
j_gene: TRBJ2-7
abundance: once
d_gene: .
CDR3aa: CASIGLAGSYEQYF
CDR3nt: TGTGCCAGCATCGGGCTCGCAGGCTCCTACGAGCAGTACTTC

len: 17
v_gene: TRBV10-3
j_gene: TRBJ1-2
abundance: .
d_gene: .
CDR3aa: CAISDLSLKGLSWGYTF
CDR3nt: TGTGCCATCAGTGACCTTTCCTTAAAGGGTCTCTCGTGGGGCTACACCTTC

len: 13
v_gene: TRBV10-3
j_gene: TRBJ2-7
abundance: .
d_gene: TRBD1
CDR3aa: CAYGQGWSYEQYF
CDR3nt: TGTGCCTACGGACAGGGGTGGTCCTACGAGCAGTACTTC

len: 15
v_gene: TRBV5-5
j_gene: TRBJ1-5
abundance: .
d_gene: .
CDR3aa: CASSLQFGANQPQHF
CDR3nt: TGTGCCAGCAGCTTACAATTCGGGGCCAATCAGCCCCAGCATTTT

len: 15
v_gene: TRBV3-1
j_gene: TRBJ2-7
abundance: once
d_gene: TRBD2
CDR3aa: CASGKLAGSSYEQYF
CDR3nt: TGTGCCAGCGGCAAACTAGCGGGGAGCTCCTACGAGCAGTACTTC

len: 13
v_gene: TRBV29-1
j_gene: TRBJ1-4
abundance: .
d_gene: TRBD1
CDR3aa: CSVAWTGGEKLFF
CDR3nt: TGCAGCGTTGCCTGGACAGGAGGCGAAAAACTGTTTTTT

len: 14
v_gene: TRBV9
j_gene: TRBJ2-7
abundance: .
d_gene: .
CDR3aa: CASKPTGASYEQYF
CDR3nt: TGTGCCAGCAAGCCGACAGGTGCCTCCTACGAGCAGTACTTC

len: 15
v_gene: TRBV4-1
j_gene: TRBJ2-1
abundance: .
d_gene: .
CDR3aa: CASSQVSPSQETQFF
CDR3nt: TGCGCCAGCAGCCAAGTTTCGCCATCCCAAGAGACCCAGTTCTTC

len: 14
v_gene: TRBV12-3/TRBV12-4
j_gene: TRBJ2-3
abundance: .
d_gene: TRBD1
CDR3aa: CASTPRGRTDTQYF
CDR3nt: TGTGCCAGCACTCCCAGGGGGCGCACAGATACGCAGTATTTT

len: 16
v_gene: TRBV5-6
j_gene: TRBJ2-3
abundance: .
d_gene: TRBD2
CDR3aa: CASSPGGTRGGDTQYF
CDR3nt: TGTGCCAGCAGCCCCGGAGGTACGCGGGGGGGAGATACGCAGTATTTT

len: 16
v_gene: TRBV12-5
j_gene: TRBJ2-3
abundance: .
d_gene: TRBD1
CDR3aa: CASGLGQGLRTDTQYF
CDR3nt: TGTGCTAGTGGTTTGGGACAGGGCCTCCGCACAGATACGCAGTATTTT

len: 12
v_gene: TRBV11-2
j_gene: TRBJ2-3
abundance: many
d_gene: TRBD2
CDR3aa: CASSTSGYTQYF
CDR3nt: TGTGCCAGCAGCACTAGCGGCTATACGCAGTATTTT

len: 12
v_gene: TRBV10-3
j_gene: TRBJ2-5
abundance: once
d_gene: .
CDR3aa: CAIGASAWEQYF
CDR3nt: TGTGCCATCGGGGCCAGTGCGTGGGAGCAGTACTTC

len: 16
v_gene: TRBV20-1
j_gene: TRBJ1-1
abundance: .
d_gene: .
CDR3aa: CSAEDSALRLGTEAFF
CDR3nt: TGCAGTGCTGAGGACTCGGCCCTAAGGCTTGGCACTGAAGCTTTCTTT

len: 16
v_gene: TRBV4-3
j_gene: TRBJ2-5
abundance: .
d_gene: .
CDR3aa: CASSQDGGAHSTEQYF
CDR3nt: TGCGCCAGCAGCCAAGATGGGGGGGCCCACTCTACTGAGCAGTACTTC

len: 15
v_gene: TRBV6-4
j_gene: TRBJ2-7
abundance: .
d_gene: .
CDR3aa: CASSYRGSLSYEQYF
CDR3nt: TGTGCCAGCAGTTACCGAGGGTCCCTCTCCTACGAGCAGTACTTC

len: 15
v_gene: TRBV7-9
j_gene: TRBJ2-4
abundance: .
d_gene: .
CDR3aa: CASSLGPGGRDIQYF
CDR3nt: TGTGCCAGCAGCTTAGGCCCGGGTGGCCGGGACATTCAGTACTTC

len: 16
v_gene: TRBV6-4
j_gene: TRBJ2-1
abundance: .
d_gene: TRBD2
CDR3aa: CASSDQYSGGGNEQFF
CDR3nt: TGTGCCAGCAGTGATCAATATAGCGGGGGGGGCAATGAGCAGTTCTTC

len: 14
v_gene: TRBV14
j_gene: TRBJ2-3
abundance: few
d_gene: .
CDR3aa: CASSPRNKLDTQYF
CDR3nt: TGTGCCAGCAGCCCACGTAACAAGCTGGATACGCAGTATTTT

len: 15
v_gene: TRBV11-2
j_gene: TRBJ2-5
abundance: .
d_gene: TRBD1
CDR3aa: CASSLGGQFQETQYF
CDR3nt: TGTGCCAGCAGCTTAGGGGGACAGTTTCAAGAGACCCAGTACTTC

len: 15
v_gene: TRBV12-3/TRBV12-4
j_gene: TRBJ2-4
abundance: few
d_gene: TRBD1
CDR3aa: CASSLADRVSNIQYF
CDR3nt: TGTGCCAGCAGTTTAGCGGACAGGGTTTCAAACATTCAGTACTTC

len: 11
v_gene: TRBV29-1
j_gene: TRBJ2-7
abundance: many
d_gene: .
CDR3aa: CSGRRGYEQYF
CDR3nt: TGCAGCGGGCGGAGGGGCTACGAGCAGTACTTC

len: 13
v_gene: TRBV6-5
j_gene: TRBJ1-1
abundance: few
d_gene: TRBD1
CDR3aa: CASSYDKQGKAFF
CDR3nt: TGTGCCAGCAGTTACGACAAACAGGGGAAAGCTTTCTTT

len: 14
v_gene: TRBV6-6
j_gene: TRBJ2-3
abundance: .
d_gene: .
CDR3aa: CASSLPDGTDTQYF
CDR3nt: TGTGCCAGCAGTCTACCGGACGGTACAGATACGCAGTATTTT

len: 14
v_gene: TRBV6-1
j_gene: TRBJ2-1
abundance: .
d_gene: .
CDR3aa: CASSEATAYNEQFF
CDR3nt: TGTGCCAGCAGTGAAGCAACAGCCTACAATGAGCAGTTCTTC

len: 14
v_gene: TRBV27
j_gene: TRBJ2-1
abundance: .
d_gene: TRBD1
CDR3aa: CASSYQGAGDEQFF
CDR3nt: TGTGCCAGCAGTTATCAGGGGGCCGGCGATGAGCAGTTCTTC

len: 15
v_gene: TRBV20-1
j_gene: TRBJ2-7
abundance: few
d_gene: .
CDR3aa: CSALDRRGGVYEQYF
CDR3nt: TGCAGTGCTTTGGACCGGAGAGGGGGAGTCTACGAGCAGTACTTC

len: 13
v_gene: TRBV9
j_gene: TRBJ1-5
abundance: .
d_gene: .
CDR3aa: CASSVDWNQPQHF
CDR3nt: TGTGCCAGCAGCGTAGATTGGAATCAGCCCCAGCATTTT

len: 13
v_gene: TRBV5-1
j_gene: TRBJ2-3
abundance: .
d_gene: .
CDR3aa: CASSLGKGDTQYF
CDR3nt: TGCGCCAGCAGCCTGGGCAAGGGGGATACGCAGTATTTT

len: 13
v_gene: TRBV9
j_gene: TRBJ2-7
abundance: .
d_gene: .
CDR3aa: CASSGDSSNEQYF
CDR3nt: TGTGCCAGCAGCGGGGATAGCTCCAACGAGCAGTACTTC

len: 13
v_gene: TRBV7-2
j_gene: TRBJ2-1
abundance: .
d_gene: .
CDR3aa: CASSFSPGNKQFF
CDR3nt: TGTGCCAGCAGCTTTTCTCCGGGGAACAAGCAGTTCTTC

len: 16
v_gene: TRBV5-1
j_gene: TRBJ2-5
abundance: .
d_gene: .
CDR3aa: CASSLEEGTSGQTQYF
CDR3nt: TGCGCCAGCAGCTTGGAAGAGGGGACTTCAGGACAGACCCAGTACTTC

len: 15
v_gene: TRBV12-5
j_gene: TRBJ2-4
abundance: .
d_gene: TRBD2
CDR3aa: CASAPLAGGGNIQYF
CDR3nt: TGTGCTAGTGCCCCCCTAGCGGGGGGCGGGAACATTCAGTACTTC

len: 15
v_gene: TRBV2
j_gene: TRBJ1-5
abundance: .
d_gene: .
CDR3aa: CASSEGPAGNQPQHF
CDR3nt: TGTGCCAGCAGCGAAGGACCGGCGGGCAATCAGCCCCAGCATTTT

len: 15
v_gene: TRBV5-1
j_gene: TRBJ2-1
abundance: .
d_gene: .
CDR3aa: CASSLDFGSLYEQFF
CDR3nt: TGCGCCAGCAGCTTGGATTTTGGCAGCCTCTACGAGCAGTTCTTC

len: 13
v_gene: TRBV7-8
j_gene: TRBJ2-7
abundance: .
d_gene: .
CDR3aa: CASEASGHYEQYF
CDR3nt: TGTGCCAGCGAGGCCAGTGGGCACTACGAGCAGTACTTC

len: 13
v_gene: TRBV4-3
j_gene: TRBJ1-2
abundance: .
d_gene: .
CDR3aa: CASSQGGHYGYTF
CDR3nt: TGCGCCAGCAGCCAAGGCGGACACTATGGCTACACCTTC

len: 11
v_gene: TRBV6-4
j_gene: TRBJ2-7
abundance: few
d_gene: .
CDR3aa: CASSDSGGQYF
CDR3nt: TGTGCCAGCAGTGACTCGGGGGGGCAGTACTTC

len: 14
v_gene: TRBV9
j_gene: TRBJ2-5
abundance: .
d_gene: .
CDR3aa: CASSGSGGQETQYF
CDR3nt: TGTGCCAGCAGCGGGTCCGGAGGGCAAGAGACCCAGTACTTC

len: 16
v_gene: TRBV4-2
j_gene: TRBJ1-4
abundance: few
d_gene: .
CDR3aa: CASSQDLQGGGEKLFF
CDR3nt: TGTGCCAGCAGCCAAGATCTGCAGGGCGGAGGTGAAAAACTGTTTTTT

len: 13
v_gene: TRBV12-3/TRBV12-4
j_gene: TRBJ1-5
abundance: few
d_gene: .
CDR3aa: CASSLVRDGAQHF
CDR3nt: TGTGCCAGCAGTTTAGTCAGGGATGGCGCCCAGCATTTT

len: 13
v_gene: TRBV6-1
j_gene: TRBJ1-2
abundance: .
d_gene: .
CDR3aa: CASSEAPGYGYTF
CDR3nt: TGTGCCAGCAGTGAAGCGCCAGGGTATGGCTACACCTTC

len: 14
v_gene: TRBV4-2
j_gene: TRBJ2-7
abundance: .
d_gene: .
CDR3aa: CASSQDRGTKKQYF
CDR3nt: TGTGCCAGCAGCCAAGATCGGGGTACTAAGAAGCAGTACTTC

len: 17
v_gene: TRBV7-2
j_gene: TRBJ1-1
abundance: .
d_gene: .
CDR3aa: CASSSRPPERVNTEAFF
CDR3nt: TGTGCCAGCAGCTCCAGGCCTCCAGAAAGGGTTAACACTGAAGCTTTCTTT

len: 16
v_gene: TRBV3-1
j_gene: TRBJ2-3
abundance: few
d_gene: .
CDR3aa: CASSPRGSGHTDTQYF
CDR3nt: TGTGCCAGCAGCCCCAGGGGTAGCGGACACACAGATACGCAGTATTTT

len: 14
v_gene: TRBV25-1
j_gene: TRBJ1-6
abundance: .
d_gene: .
CDR3aa: CASSEPSGTQLLHF
CDR3nt: TGTGCCAGCAGTGAACCTAGCGGGACCCAACTCCTCCACTTT